One sample yielded the 25 T cell receptor beta chains listed below, sequenced in a study of T cells in Graves' hyperthyroidism and ophthalmopathy. RNA transcripts served as the template for amplifying TCR beta CDR3 regions. HTBI primers were used for first-round RT-PCR of the TCR CDR3. TCRdb passed the multiplex PCR reads through MiXCR, listing each CDR3 protein once. Here the sample spans approximately 430,000 distinct CDR3 sequences, approximately 14% being singletons. Sequenced material: blood. Source of these receptors: a woman between 18 and 29 years old with Graves' hyperthyroidism.

This chain joins TRBV2 and TRBJ1-3, with unresolved D. Germline V lookup: CDR1 SNHLY, CDR2 FYNNEI. The CDR3 spans 11 residues. The CDR3 nucleotides read TGTGTCATATACTCTGGAAACACCATATATTTT. Encoded protein: CVIYSGNTIYF. Supplemented by reference TRBV2 and TRBJ1-3, the full variable domain reads EPEVTQTPSHQVTQMGQEVILRCVPISNHLYFYWYRQILGQKVEFLVSFYNNEISEKSEIFDDQFSVERPDGSNFTLKIRSTKLEDSAMYFCVIYSGNTIYFGEGSWLTVV.

This clonotype appeared a few times. The chain uses TRBV19 and TRBJ1-3; D gene unclear. The CDR3 has 13 residues. V was shortened by 3 bases and J by 4 bases, with 7 bases between the two germline ends. Germline CDR1 is LNHDA and CDR2 is SQIVND (reference sequence). In DNA, the CDR3 is TGTGCCAGTAGTATTCGGACGGGAAACACCATATATTTT. Its translation: CASSIRTGNTIYF.

The chain joins TRBV29-1 to TRBJ2-6; no definite D call. Germline loops: CDR1 SQVTM, CDR2 ANQGSEA. The V end lost 2 bases, the J end lost 0 bases, and 17 bases lay between the germline ends. This CDR3 is built from 18 residues. The CDR3 DNA reads TGCAGCGTTGAATTAATAGGGCAGAGTAACTCTGGGGCCAACGTCCTGACTTTC. Amino acid sequence: CSVELIGQSNSGANVLTF.

This clonotype was recorded at least ten times. The rearrangement joins TRBV20-1 to TRBJ1-5; TRBD1 is a possible D gene (5 bases). CDR1 and CDR2 from the germline V gene are DFQATT and SNEGSKA (reference sequence). V lost 1 base, J lost 5 bases, and 12 bases lay in between. There are 14 residues in the CDR3. The CDR3: CSARADREHQPQHF. Written as DNA, the CDR3 is TGCAGTGCTAGAGCCGACAGAGAACATCAGCCCCAGCATTTT.

This clonotype came up a few times. V usage is TRBV24-1 and J usage is TRBJ1-2, with unresolved D. There are 16 residues in the CDR3. CDR1 and CDR2 (germline): KGHDR, SFDVKD. Trimming stripped 0 bases from V and 5 bases from J, with 15 bases between. This chain's CDR3 is CATSDLGRPGGYGYTF. Here the CDR3 DNA reads TGTGCCACCAGTGATTTGGGACGCCCGGGCGGATATGGCTACACCTTC.

Turning to this clonotype: A much larger clone differs by one base, so this may be a read error. The conserved phenylalanine or tryptophan normally closing the CDR3 is absent here, so this likely arose from a read error. The genes are TRBV12-5 and TRBJ1-2, with D possibly being TRBD1 (5 bases). The germline V gene has CDR1 LGHNT and CDR2 FRNRAP. The CDR3 extends over 16 amino acids. The V gene lost 1 base and the J gene lost 0 bases, with 12 bases spanning the gap. Written as DNA, the CDR3 is TGTGCTAGTGGTTTGGGCCGGGACGGTACTAACTATGGCTACACCCTC. It yields the protein CASGLGRDGTNYGYTL.

The table lists this clonotype with many counts. This rearrangement joins TRBV20-1 to TRBJ2-4; TRBD1 matches at 8 bases. The V segment lost 3 bases and the J segment 0 bases; nucleotides outside the gene matches: 4. Germline V gene sequence: CDR1 DFQATT, CDR2 SNEGSKA (reference sequence). CDR3 length: 15 residues. The CDR3 DNA is TGCAGTGCTAGGATAACAGGGGGAGCCAAAAACATTCAGTACTTC. This codes for CSARITGGAKNIQYF.

This clonotype was recorded many times. The chain combines TRBV11-2 with TRBJ1-3; D unclear. The CDR3 is 14 residues long. CDR1 SGHAT and CDR2 FQNNGV come from the germline V gene. The ends were cut back, 3 bases at V and 0 bases at J, with 6 bases in the middle. Here the CDR3 reads CASSLSDSGNTIYF. CDR3 coding DNA: TGTGCCAGCAGCTTGAGCGACTCTGGAAACACCATATATTTT. The full variable domain, completed using reference TRBV11-2 and TRBJ1-3, is EAGVAQSPRYKIIEKRQSVAFWCNPISGHATLYWYQQILGQGPKLLIQFQNNGVVDDSQLPKDRFSAERLKGVDSTLKIQPAKLEDSAVYLCASSLSDSGNTIYFGEGSWLTVV.

This clonotype has just a few counts. V usage is TRBV20-1 and J usage is TRBJ2-1; TRBD1 agrees at 9 bases. V shed 2 bases, J shed 5 bases, and the junction held 13 bases outside the gene matches. Germline V gives CDR1 DFQATT, CDR2 SNEGSKA (reference sequence). The CDR3 loop spans 17 amino acids. The CDR3 DNA reads TGCAGTGCTAGACCTCGTACCGGGACAGGGAAGGACAATGAGCAGTTCTTC. Translation gives CSARPRTGTGKDNEQFF.

This clonotype was seen repeatedly, ten times or more. The rearrangement uses TRBV2 and TRBJ2-2; possible D gene TRBD1, 5 bases. This CDR3 comprises 16 residues. Germline V lookup: CDR1 SNHLY, CDR2 FYNNEI. V gave up 6 bases and J gave up 1 base, with 15 bases separating them. The CDR3 spells CASRLPPGQNTGELFF. The CDR3 DNA reads as TGTGCCAGCAGATTACCTCCAGGACAGAACACCGGGGAGCTGTTTTTT.

This clonotype was seen ten or more times. The rearrangement joins TRBV7-9 to TRBJ2-5; 11 bases agree with TRBD2. Germline values: CDR1 SEHNR, CDR2 FQNEAQ (reference sequence). CDR3 length: 18 residues. V lost 8 bases and J lost 2; bases outside the gene matches: 16. The CDR3 bases are TGTGCCAGCGAGGGCGGGGCTAGCGGGGGGTCGATTCAAGAGACCCAGTACTTC. Protein product: CASEGGASGGSIQETQYF.

This chain links TRBV7-9 with TRBJ2-7, with 7 bases fitting TRBD1. The germline V gene has CDR1 SEHNR and CDR2 FQNEAQ (reference sequence). With 1 base clipped from V and 3 bases from J, the junction kept 12 bases outside the gene matches. CDR3 length equals 17 residues. The CDR3: CASSLVVQGESSYEQYF. In nucleotides, the CDR3 is TGTGCCAGCAGCTTAGTTGTTCAGGGGGAATCTAGCTACGAGCAGTACTTC.

The V and J genes are TRBV5-6 and TRBJ1-6, with 7 bases fitting TRBD1. V lost 2 bases, J lost 8 bases, and 1 base stayed unmatched. Germline V gene lookup returns CDR1 SGHDT and CDR2 YYEEEE. This CDR3 spans 13 amino acids. The CDR3 protein is CASSFQGDSPLHF. Written as DNA, the CDR3 is TGTGCCAGCAGCTTCCAGGGGGATTCACCCCTCCACTTT. The entire variable domain, with the rest obtained from reference TRBV5-6 and TRBJ1-6, is as follows: DAGVTQSPTHLIKTRGQQVTLRCSPKSGHDTVSWYQQALGQGPQFIFQYYEEEERQRGNFPDRFSGHQFPNYSSELNVNALLLGDSALYLCASSFQGDSPLHFGNGTRLTVT.

The V gene is TRBV10-3, the J gene TRBJ2-4, with 10 positions matching TRBD2. This CDR3 is 14 amino acids long. Trimming at V came to 6 bases and at J to 8 bases, leaving 7 bases not matched to a gene. Germline V gene data show CDR1 as ENHRY and CDR2 as SYGVKD. CDR3 nucleotide sequence: TGTGCCATCAGCCGAAGCGGGAGGGGGGACATTCAGTACTTC. This codes for CAISRSGRGDIQYF.

This rearrangement joins TRBV7-2 to TRBJ2-3; D uncertain. The CDR3 totals 13 residues. Germline-derived CDR1 and CDR2 are SGHTA and FQGNSA. Trimming removed 8 bases from V and 1 base from J, with 10 bases in between. CDR3 residues: CASGEDRTDTQYF. CDR3 sequence (DNA): TGTGCCAGCGGCGAAGACCGCACAGATACGCAGTATTTT.

The chain has TRBV19 and TRBJ1-5, with D maybe TRBD1 (5 bases). There are 13 residues in the CDR3. Looked up from germline, CDR1 is LNHDA and CDR2 is SQIVND (reference sequence). V was shortened by 6 bases and J by 9 bases, with 15 bases between the two germline ends. This chain's CDR3 is CASRRDGTRPQHF. CDR3 sequence (DNA): TGTGCCAGTAGGAGGGACGGTACTAGGCCCCAGCATTTT. Drawing the rest from reference TRBV19 and TRBJ1-5, the complete variable domain is DGGITQSPKYLFRKEGQNVTLSCEQNLNHDAMYWYRQDPGQGLRLIYYSQIVNDFQKGDIAEGYSVSREKKESFPLTVTSAQKNPTAFYLCASRRDGTRPQHFGDGTRLSIL.

The rearrangement links TRBV28 to TRBJ1-2; D is ambiguous. The length of the CDR3 is 11 residues. Between the trimmed V and J ends, which lost 6 bases and 5 bases, there was a span of 7 bases. Germline V gives CDR1 MDHEN, CDR2 SYDVKM. The CDR3 sequence is CASSGVYGYTF. The CDR3 bases are TGTGCCAGCAGCGGGGTTTATGGCTACACCTTC.

This clonotype has a count of ten or more. The chain employs TRBV20-1 and TRBJ2-7, with D maybe TRBD2 (6 bases). Germline CDR1 and CDR2: DFQATT and SNEGSKA (reference sequence). CDR3 length equals 15 residues. Trimming stripped 3 bases from V and 6 bases from J, with 21 bases between. CDR3 coding DNA: TGCAGTGCTAGGCGGCAGGGAGAGCTAGCGTTCGAGCAGTACTTC. Its translation: CSARRQGELAFEQYF.

This clonotype appeared a few times. This chain connects TRBV5-6 to TRBJ1-2, with D tentatively TRBD1 (5 bases). Germline V gene lookup returns CDR1 SGHDT and CDR2 YYEEEE. This CDR3 has 14 residues. V lost 1 base and J 5 bases, leaving 12 bases between the germline ends. The CDR3 loop is CASSLLRGLYGYTF. CDR3 in DNA: TGTGCCAGCAGCTTGCTTCGGGGCCTTTATGGCTACACCTTC.

This clonotype was seen many times. The chain joins TRBV20-1 to TRBJ2-5, with D unresolved. This CDR3 is 11 amino acids long. Per germline, CDR1 DFQATT and CDR2 SNEGSKA (reference sequence). Trimming took 3 bases from V and 3 from J, leaving 5 bases between them. The CDR3 bases are TGCAGTGCTAGTGGGGAAGAGACCCAGTACTTC. As protein: CSASGEETQYF.

The chain joins TRBV28 to TRBJ1-4; TRBD1 aligns across 8 bases. The V gene's germline CDR1 is MDHEN and CDR2 SYDVKM. The J segment lost 10 bases and the V segment lost 3 bases, leaving 10 bases of the junction unmatched. This CDR3 spans 15 amino acids. The CDR3 reads CASSLGAGGLGKLFF. Written as DNA, the CDR3 is TGTGCCAGCAGTTTGGGGGCAGGGGGCTTAGGAAAACTGTTTTTT.

This chain joins TRBV11-2 and TRBJ1-6; D might be TRBD1 (5 bases). Trimming removed 7 bases from V and 10 bases from J, with 14 bases in between. Germline V CDR1 and CDR2: SGHAT, FQNNGV. This CDR3 comprises 13 residues. CDR3 sequence: CASTSEGSSPLHF. The CDR3 DNA reads as TGTGCCAGCACCTCGGAGGGGAGCTCACCCCTCCACTTT.

This clonotype turned up a few times. This chain uses TRBV30 with TRBJ2-7; a possible D gene is TRBD1 (5 bases). Germline CDR1 is GTSNPN and CDR2 is SVGIG (reference sequence). The CDR3 runs 16 residues. Trimming shortened V by 2 bases and J by 7 bases, and 24 bases separated the two germline ends. For the CDR3, the DNA is TGTGCCTGGAGTCTCCCCGGAATCAGGGATCTTAAGGAGCAGTACTTC. Amino acid sequence: CAWSLPGIRDLKEQYF.

CDR3 nucleotide sequence: TGCGCCAGCAGCCCTCGGGGGGGAGATGAGCAGTTCTTC. Encoded protein: CASSPRGGDEQFF. The chain employs TRBV5-1 and TRBJ2-1; 8 nucleotides agree with TRBD2. CDR3 size: 13 residues. Germline CDR1 is SGHRS and CDR2 is YFSETQ. V lost 4 bases to trimming and J lost 8 bases; unmatched junction nucleotides: 5.

In this sample, this clonotype turned up many times. The chain employs TRBV30 and TRBJ1-6; D is possibly TRBD1 (5 bases). Trimming took off 5 bases at V and 10 bases at J, with 15 bases between the two ends. This CDR3 has 13 amino acids. Germline CDR1 is GTSNPN and CDR2 is SVGIG (reference sequence). This CDR3 reads CAWGNGGGSPLHF. As DNA, the CDR3 is TGTGCCTGGGGGAACGGGGGAGGCTCACCCCTCCACTTT. The whole variable domain, filled in from reference TRBV30 and TRBJ1-6, reads SQTIHQWPATLVQPVGSPLSLECTVEGTSNPNLYWYRQAAGRGLQLLFYSVGIGQISSEVPQNLSASRPQDRQFILSSKKLLLSDSGFYLCAWGNGGGSPLHFGNGTRLTVT.